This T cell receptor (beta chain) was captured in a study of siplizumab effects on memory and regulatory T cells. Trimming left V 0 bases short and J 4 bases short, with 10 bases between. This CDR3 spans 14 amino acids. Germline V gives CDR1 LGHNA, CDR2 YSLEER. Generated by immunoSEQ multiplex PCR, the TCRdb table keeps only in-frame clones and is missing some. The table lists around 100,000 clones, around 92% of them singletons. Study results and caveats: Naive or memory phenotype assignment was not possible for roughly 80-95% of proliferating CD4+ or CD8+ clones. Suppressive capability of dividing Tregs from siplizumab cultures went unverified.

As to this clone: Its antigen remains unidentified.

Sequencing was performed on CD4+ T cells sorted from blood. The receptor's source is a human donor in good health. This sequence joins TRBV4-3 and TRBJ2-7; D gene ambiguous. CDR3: CASSQEPLIYEQYF. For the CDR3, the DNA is TGCGCCAGCAGCCAAGAACCCCTAATTTACGAGCAGTACTTC.